This T cell receptor beta chain was captured by sequencing in a study of OX40 agonist ivuxolimab in advanced cancers. The CDR3 contains 15 residues. The V gene's germline CDR1 is SGHTA and CDR2 FQGNSA. V trimming: 5 bases; J trimming: 2 bases; junction bases outside the gene matches: 8. Measured with immunoSEQ multiplex PCR; TCRdb has only the in-frame clones, and not every one. Among approximately 76,000 clones listed, about 89% were seen once. The source is an adult with an advanced solid tumor such as melanoma, head and neck, liver or kidney cancer. The chain employs TRBV7-2 and TRBJ2-7; 8 bases fit TRBD1. The sample in question was CD4+ or CD8+ T cells sorted from blood, obtained in a trial of the OX40 agonist ivuxolimab. The CDR3 nucleotides read TGTGCCAGCAGCCTCGGGACAGGCCCGACCTACGAGCAGTACTTC. Its translation: CASSLGTGPTYEQYF.